This TCR beta chain originates from a study of long-term antiretroviral therapy in people with HIV. The CDR3 runs 16 residues. The J segment lost 3 bases and the V segment lost 5 bases, leaving 12 bases of the junction unmatched. CDR1 is SGHDT and CDR2 is YYEEEE in the germline V gene. Run at survey level, the immunoSEQ assay was version v3.0. Here immunoSEQ multiplex PCR was the method, and the copy in TCRdb shows in-frame clones only, minus some. The sample contains around 15,000 clones, about 86% of which appear only once. Study-level results: Pre-ART expanded clones dominated the repertoire at every time point.

Regarding this clone: Its target is not known.

This sequence joins TRBV5-6 and TRBJ2-7; TRBD1 agrees at 9 bases. This material consisted of unsorted PBMCs, taken 0.1 years after starting antiretroviral therapy. This sequence was found in a young man with HIV. The CDR3 is CASSPGQGVLVYEQYF. As DNA, the CDR3 is TGTGCCAGCAGTCCGGGACAGGGCGTCTTAGTCTACGAGCAGTACTTC.